This entry describes one T cell receptor (beta chain). This sample is drawn from a study of blood T cell repertoires in COVID-19. This CDR3 contains 14 residues. Germline CDR1 is LGHNA and CDR2 is YSLEER. J was trimmed by 8 bases and V by 5 bases; bases with no gene match: 7. Sequenced by immunoSEQ multiplex PCR; TCRdb stores in-frame clones only, minus some. The top ten clones hold roughly 1.4% of a sample with about 410,000 clones, approximately 90% of them seen once. The sample was peripheral blood. The TCR sequence derives from a woman between 40 and 50 years old with COVID-19, enrolled during active disease. This chain connects TRBV4-3 to TRBJ1-5, with 9 positions matching TRBD1. CDR3 sequence (DNA): TGCGCCAGCAGCGAAGGACAGGGGACGAAGCCCCAGCATTTT. It codes for CASSEGQGTKPQHF.